Presented here are 29 T cell receptor beta chains from one specimen sequenced in a study of graft-versus-host responses after intestinal transplantation. Clones were read by immunoSEQ multiplex PCR, and TCRdb kept only the in-frame ones, dropping some. Of approximately 24,000 clones listed, 90% are singletons. Sequencing was performed on PBMCs, taken around 40 days after intestinal transplant. These receptors originate from a human patient who received an intestinal transplant, so some T cells may come from the graft donor.

This sequence joins TRBV6-5 and TRBJ2-1; no firm D call. The CDR3 covers 13 residues. Germline assignment: CDR1 MNHEY and CDR2 SVGAGI. V lost 2 bases and J lost 10, with 12 bases in between. CDR3 in amino acids: CASSYRAEYEQFF. CDR3 bases: TGTGCCAGCAGTTACAGGGCTGAGTACGAGCAGTTCTTC.

This clone has a handful of counts. The genes are TRBV7-6 and TRBJ2-1; a weak D match, TRBD2 (5 bases). The CDR3 contains 14 residues. In germline, CDR1 is SGHVS, CDR2 FNYEAQ. Trimming stripped 3 bases from V and 8 bases from J, with 14 bases between. CDR3 region: CASSFGPWRDEQFF. In DNA, the CDR3 is TGTGCCAGCAGCTTTGGGCCCTGGCGGGATGAGCAGTTCTTC.

CDR3 residues: CASRNPTVDQPQHF. DNA for the CDR3: TGTGCCAGCCGGAACCCCACGGTGGATCAGCCCCAGCATTTT. V usage is TRBV6-5 and J usage is TRBJ1-5; no reliable D call. Germline CDR1 MNHEY, CDR2 SVGAGI. This CDR3 spans 14 amino acids. Trimming removed 8 bases from V and 5 bases from J, with 16 bases in between.

The chain has TRBV2 and TRBJ2-1; the match to TRBD2 covers 8 bases. V shed 11 bases and J 2 bases; nucleotides not matched to a gene: 23. Per the germline V gene, CDR1 is SNHLY and CDR2 is FYNNEI. The CDR3 consists of 19 residues. As DNA, the CDR3 is TGTGCCGGGCCAACCTCAACTAGCGGTCCTACCCCCACCTACAATGAGCAGTTCTTC. Its protein product is CAGPTSTSGPTPTYNEQFF.

J is TRBJ2-5 and V is TRBV5-6; the D gene is possibly TRBD2 (5 bases). The DNA end favors TRBJ2-7, so the J call may be wrong. This CDR3 comprises 16 residues. Germline CDR1 SGHDT, CDR2 YYEEEE. DNA for the CDR3: TGTGCCAGCAGCTTCTGGAGACCGAGACTATCCTACGAGCAGTACTTC. Encoded protein: CASSFWRPRLSYEQYF.

The V and J genes are TRBV5-1 and TRBJ2-1; a weak D match, TRBD2 (6 bases). CDR1 SGHRS and CDR2 YFSETQ come from the germline V gene. The length of the CDR3 is 16 residues. The V end was cut by 7 bases, the J end by 5 bases, with 22 bases between. Here the CDR3 reads CASASRRDPGDNEQFF. The CDR3 bases are TGCGCCAGCGCCTCCCGCCGGGATCCGGGGGACAATGAGCAGTTCTTC.

Worth noting for this clone: Distinct nucleotide sequences in the sample also encode this CDR3. The chain joins TRBV4-1 to TRBJ1-1; D call uncertain. The CDR3 has 12 amino acids. Germline lookup yields CDR1 MGHRA and CDR2 YSYEKL. V was trimmed by 4 bases and J by 1 base, leaving 4 bases between them. The CDR3 DNA sequence: TGCGCCAGCAGCCGACAGAACACTGAAGCTTTCTTT. Amino acids: CASSRQNTEAFF.

J is TRBJ2-7 and V is TRBV30, with unresolved D. V was trimmed by 3 bases and J by 7 bases, leaving 19 bases between them. The CDR3 contains 14 residues. The germline CDR1 and CDR2 sequences are GTSNPN and SVGIG (reference sequence). CDR3 in amino acids: CAWRATYSEEEQYF. The CDR3 DNA sequence: TGTGCCTGGAGAGCAACTTATTCTGAGGAAGAGCAGTACTTC.

The chain couples TRBV7-2 to TRBJ2-1; D gene unclear. Germline V gives CDR1 SGHTA, CDR2 FQGNSA. The CDR3 has 16 amino acids. Trimming left V 5 bases short and J 1 base short, with 15 bases between. CDR3 protein: CASSPNMWGSYNEQFF. The DNA for the CDR3 is TGTGCCAGCAGCCCGAATATGTGGGGATCCTACAATGAGCAGTTCTTC.

The J gene is TRBJ2-3, the V gene TRBV4-1; possible D gene TRBD1, 6 bases. V gave up 1 base and J gave up 4 bases, with 12 bases separating them. CDR1 is MGHRA, CDR2 YSYEKL, per germline. This CDR3 is 15 amino acids long. CDR3 sequence (DNA): TGCGCCAGCAGCCAAGGGTACAGGGATGCAGATACGCAGTATTTT. It is translated as CASSQGYRDADTQYF.

J is TRBJ2-7 and V is TRBV19, with D hard to call. Germline V lookup: CDR1 LNHDA, CDR2 SQIVND (reference sequence). V shed 6 bases and J shed 2 bases, with 11 bases lying between them. The CDR3 runs to 13 residues. The CDR3 is CASRDRNAYEQYF. In nucleotides, the CDR3 is TGTGCCAGTAGAGATAGGAACGCCTACGAGCAGTACTTC.

The chain joins TRBV29-1 to TRBJ2-7; 15 bases line up with TRBD2. Trimming took 1 base from V and 2 from J; bases not matched to a gene: 0. The CDR3 loop spans 15 amino acids. Germline assignment: CDR1 SQVTM and CDR2 ANQGSEA. DNA of the CDR3: TGCAGCGTTGAAGGGACTAGCGGGAGGGCCTACGAGCAGTACTTC. This sequence encodes CSVEGTSGRAYEQYF.

The V call is TRBV4-2, the J call TRBJ2-1, with no clear D. Trimming took 0 bases from V and 5 from J, leaving 14 bases between them. Looked up from germline, CDR1 is LGHNA and CDR2 is YNFKEQ. The CDR3 has 16 amino acids. In nucleotides, the CDR3 is TGTGCCAGCAGCCAAGAGTCCTCCTGGTCCCACAATGAGCAGTTCTTC. Its translation is CASSQESSWSHNEQFF.

The J gene is TRBJ2-3, the V gene TRBV5-8, with D uncertain. Germline V gene sequence: CDR1 SGHTS, CDR2 YDEGEE. The CDR3 has 14 amino acids. Trimming left V 2 bases short and J 0 bases short, with 7 bases between. As DNA, the CDR3 is TGTGCCAGCAGCTTTCCGTCTAGCACAGATACGCAGTATTTT. It specifies CASSFPSSTDTQYF.

The V gene is TRBV19, the J gene TRBJ2-6; D is undetermined. CDR1 is LNHDA and CDR2 is SQIVND in the germline V gene (reference sequence). The length of the CDR3 is 14 residues. The V and J ends lost 5 bases and 0 bases respectively, with 5 bases between them. CDR3 DNA sequence: TGTGCCAGTAGTCCACCCTCTGGGGCCAACGTCCTGACTTTC. Translating gives CASSPPSGANVLTF.

This chain links TRBV5-8 with TRBJ2-3; tentatively, D is TRBD1 or TRBD2 (5 bases each). V lost 0 bases, J lost 3 bases, and 11 bases lay in between. There are 15 residues in the CDR3. From germline, CDR1 is SGHTS and CDR2 YDEGEE. The CDR3 DNA reads TGTGCCAGCAGCTTGGGCTGGGGGAGAACAGATACGCAGTATTTT. Translation gives CASSLGWGRTDTQYF.

The V gene is TRBV6-5, the J gene TRBJ2-3; D is unclear. V dropped 5 bases and J dropped 1 base, with 13 bases sitting between them. CDR3 length: 15 amino acids. Per germline, CDR1 MNHEY and CDR2 SVGAGI. The chain's CDR3 is CASSALPPGTDTQYF. DNA of the CDR3: TGTGCCAGCAGTGCCCTTCCCCCTGGCACAGATACGCAGTATTTT.

The J gene is TRBJ1-1, the V gene TRBV28; D unclear. Germline CDR1 reads MDHEN; CDR2 reads SYDVKM. CDR3 size: 15 residues. The V and J ends lost 6 bases and 4 bases respectively, with 18 bases between them. The CDR3 spells CASSRSLEFGTEAFF. DNA for the CDR3: TGTGCCAGCAGCCGTTCCCTGGAATTTGGCACTGAAGCTTTCTTT.

The chain links TRBV9 to TRBJ1-1, with D tentatively TRBD1 (5 bases). This CDR3 contains 13 residues. CDR1 is SGDLS, CDR2 YYNGEE, per germline. V shed 4 bases and J shed 5 bases, with 12 bases lying between them. CDR3 region: CASSQTPGTEAFF. The CDR3 DNA is TGTGCCAGCAGCCAAACCCCAGGGACTGAAGCTTTCTTT.

V is TRBV7-9 and J is TRBJ2-2, with D perhaps matching TRBD1 (5 bases). The CDR3 spans 15 residues. Germline V gene sequence: CDR1 SEHNR, CDR2 FQNEAQ (reference sequence). Trimming took off 2 bases at V and 3 bases at J, with 10 bases between the two ends. The DNA for the CDR3 is TGTGCCAGCAGCTTAATAATACAGGACACCGGGGAGCTGTTTTTT. It is translated as CASSLIIQDTGELFF.

The V gene is TRBV19, the J gene TRBJ1-1; D remains unclear. Per germline, CDR1 LNHDA and CDR2 SQIVND (reference sequence). This CDR3 is 12 amino acids long. Trimming pared 3 bases from V and 10 bases from J, leaving 12 bases between. For the CDR3, the DNA is TGTGCCAGTAGTATTTGGGGTATGGGAGCTTTCTTT. This encodes CASSIWGMGAFF. The full variable domain, its missing parts supplied by reference TRBV19 and TRBJ1-1, is DGGITQSPKYLFRKEGQNVTLSCEQNLNHDAMYWYRQDPGQGLRLIYYSQIVNDFQKGDIAEGYSVSREKKESFPLTVTSAQKNPTAFYLCASSIWGMGAFFGQGTRLTVV.

Only a few counts were recorded for this clone. The V gene is TRBV2, the J gene TRBJ1-4; a possible D gene is TRBD1 (5 bases). Trimming pared 6 bases from V and 5 bases from J, leaving 16 bases between. The CDR3 runs to 15 residues. Germline CDR1 and CDR2: SNHLY and FYNNEI. CDR3 region: CASRSRGAMNEKLFF. CDR3 sequence (DNA): TGTGCCAGCAGGTCCCGAGGGGCGATGAATGAAAAACTGTTTTTT.

The rearrangement links TRBV5-5 to TRBJ1-2; 7 positions match TRBD1. Germline V gene data show CDR1 as SGHKS and CDR2 as YYEKEE (reference sequence). CDR3 length: 14 residues. Trimming cost V 4 bases and J 2 bases; bases outside gene matches: 5. The CDR3 region has the DNA TGTGCCAGCAGCCGAAGGGGACAGAACTATGGCTACACCTTC. Residues: CASSRRGQNYGYTF. Together with reference TRBV5-5 and TRBJ1-2, the CDR3 gives the full variable domain: DAGVTQSPTHLIKTRGQQVTLRCSPISGHKSVSWYQQVLGQGPQFIFQYYEKEERGRGNFPDRFSARQFPNYSSELNVNALLLGDSALYLCASSRRGQNYGYTFGSGTRLTVV.

This chain uses TRBV5-1 with TRBJ1-4; possible D gene TRBD1, 6 bases. Trimming pared 4 bases from V and 12 bases from J, leaving 22 bases between. The CDR3 loop spans 15 amino acids. The germline gives CDR1 SGHRS, CDR2 YFSETQ. CDR3 bases: TGCGCCAGCAGCGACCCGAGACAGGCGGGTGGGGAACTGTTTTTT. This codes for CASSDPRQAGGELFF.

This chain joins TRBV19 and TRBJ1-5; the D is unclear. Germline V gene lookup returns CDR1 LNHDA and CDR2 SQIVND (reference sequence). V was trimmed by 5 bases and J by 3 bases, leaving 8 bases between them. This CDR3 spans 13 amino acids. In DNA, the CDR3 is TGTGCCAGTAGTCCCGGGGTCAATCAGCCCCAGCATTTT. This codes for CASSPGVNQPQHF.

The chain links TRBV28 to TRBJ1-1; D is uncertain. Trimming pared 3 bases from V and 3 bases from J, leaving 20 bases between. Germline CDR1 and CDR2: MDHEN and SYDVKM. CDR3 length equals 17 residues. CDR3 region: CASSFPLLQRTDTEAFF. In DNA, the CDR3 is TGTGCCAGCAGTTTCCCCCTCCTTCAACGAACGGACACTGAAGCTTTCTTT.

V and J are TRBV29-1 and TRBJ1-2; D may be TRBD1 (5 bases). This CDR3 comprises 14 residues. The V end was cut by 3 bases, the J end by 1 base, with 12 bases between. Germline V gives CDR1 SQVTM, CDR2 ANQGSEA. The chain's CDR3 is CSVERGRDNYGYTF. The CDR3 DNA sequence: TGCAGCGTTGAGAGGGGACGGGATAACTATGGCTACACCTTC.

This chain joins TRBV5-6 and TRBJ1-1; D unclear. The CDR3 spans 14 residues. Trimming stripped 2 bases from V and 1 base from J, with 9 bases between. Germline V gene sequence: CDR1 SGHDT, CDR2 YYEEEE. CDR3 loop: CASSFGPGNTEAFF. The CDR3 nucleotides read TGTGCCAGCAGCTTTGGTCCGGGGAACACTGAAGCTTTCTTT.

This clone was picked up a small number of times. DNA of the CDR3: TGTGCCAGCAGTTTACTAGCGGGAGGGCGGGAGCAGTACTTC. It is translated as CASSLLAGGREQYF. The chain has TRBV6-1 and TRBJ2-7, with 13 bases identical to TRBD2. The junction had 5 bases not matched to a gene; V was cut back by 5 bases and J by 7 bases. This CDR3 is built from 14 residues. Germline loops: CDR1 MNHNS, CDR2 SASEGT.